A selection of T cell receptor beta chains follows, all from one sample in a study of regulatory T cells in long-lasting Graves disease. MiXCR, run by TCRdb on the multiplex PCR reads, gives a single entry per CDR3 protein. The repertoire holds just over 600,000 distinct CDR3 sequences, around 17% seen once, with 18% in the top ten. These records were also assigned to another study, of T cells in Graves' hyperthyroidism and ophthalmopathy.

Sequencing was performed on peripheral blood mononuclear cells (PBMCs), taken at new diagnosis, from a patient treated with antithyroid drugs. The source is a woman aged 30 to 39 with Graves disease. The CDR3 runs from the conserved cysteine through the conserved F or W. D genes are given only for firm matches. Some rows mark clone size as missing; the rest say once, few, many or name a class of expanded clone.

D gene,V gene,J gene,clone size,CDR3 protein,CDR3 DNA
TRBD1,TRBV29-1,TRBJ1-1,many,CSAGTGTGGSGTEAFF,TGCAGCGCCGGAACCGGGACAGGGGGCTCAGGAACTGAAGCTTTCTTT
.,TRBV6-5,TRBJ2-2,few,CASSSQPNTGELFF,TGTGCCAGCAGTTCCCAACCGAACACCGGGGAGCTGTTTTTT
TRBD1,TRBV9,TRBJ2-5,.,CASSVDQRGRGETQYF,TGTGCCAGCAGCGTAGATCAAAGGGGGCGCGGAGAGACCCAGTACTTC
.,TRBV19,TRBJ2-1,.,CASSTRSAPNEQFF,TGTGCCAGTAGTACGCGCTCAGCGCCCAATGAGCAGTTCTTC
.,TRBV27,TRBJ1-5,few,CASRNFSPGPIFF,TGTGCCAGCAGGAACTTTTCTCCGGGACCCATTTTTTTT
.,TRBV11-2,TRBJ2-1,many,CASSSSGHEQFF,TGTGCCAGCAGCTCTAGTGGGCATGAGCAGTTCTTC
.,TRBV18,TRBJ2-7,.,CASSPPASRQFYEQYF,TGTGCCAGCTCACCACCGGCGAGTCGACAGTTCTACGAGCAGTACTTC
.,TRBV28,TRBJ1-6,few,CASSLLRPLGSPLHF,TGTGCCAGCAGTTTATTAAGGCCTCTGGGGTCACCCCTCCACTTT
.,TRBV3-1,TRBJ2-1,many,CASSQDWGDEQFF,TGTGCCAGCAGCCAAGATTGGGGGGATGAGCAGTTCTTC
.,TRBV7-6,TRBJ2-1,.,CASSRSGLGRNEQFF,TGTGCCAGCAGCCGCTCGGGTTTGGGGAGGAATGAGCAGTTCTTC
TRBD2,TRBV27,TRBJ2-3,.,CASSGSKDTDTQYF,TGTGCCTCTAGCGGGAGTAAGGACACAGATACGCAGTATTTT
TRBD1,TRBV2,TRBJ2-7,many,CASEGQGVSYEQYF,TGTGCCAGCGAAGGGCAGGGGGTATCCTACGAGCAGTACTTC
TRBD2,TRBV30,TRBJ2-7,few,CAWSLAGLGYEQYF,TGTGCCTGGTCACTAGCGGGGCTGGGTTACGAGCAGTACTTC
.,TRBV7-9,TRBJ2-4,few,CASSQSLSGNKNIQYF,TGTGCCAGCAGCCAATCACTGTCAGGGAACAAAAACATTCAGTACTTC
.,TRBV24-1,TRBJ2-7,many,CATSDSGTTTRYEQYF,TGTGCCACCAGTGATTCCGGGACAACGACCCGCTACGAGCAGTACTTC
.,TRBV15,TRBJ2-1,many,CATRNGGTLYNEQFF,TGTGCCACCAGGAATGGCGGCACCCTCTACAATGAGCAGTTCTTC
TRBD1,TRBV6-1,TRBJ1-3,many,CASSVGDSGNTIYF,TGTGCCAGCAGTGTTGGGGACAGTGGAAACACCATATATTTT
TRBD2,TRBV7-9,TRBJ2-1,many,CASTGTSGSNEQFF,TGTGCCAGCACCGGGACTAGCGGAAGCAATGAGCAGTTCTTC
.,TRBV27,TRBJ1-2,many,CASSSGGSVGGGYTF,TGTGCCAGCAGTTCCGGAGGATCTGTTGGAGGTGGCTACACCTTC
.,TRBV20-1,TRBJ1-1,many,CSARLGNTEAFF,TGCAGTGCTAGACTGGGGAACACTGAAGCTTTCTTT
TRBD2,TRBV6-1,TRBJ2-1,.,CASSTTSGRVNEQFF,TGTGCCAGCAGTACAACTAGCGGGAGGGTCAATGAGCAGTTCTTC
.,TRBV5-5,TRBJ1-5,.,CASSHGQGGNQPQHF,TGTGCCAGCAGCCACGGACAAGGTGGCAATCAGCCCCAGCATTTT
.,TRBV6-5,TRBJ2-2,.,CASSYDHSGTGELFF,TGTGCCAGCAGTTACGACCATAGTGGGACCGGGGAGCTGTTTTTT
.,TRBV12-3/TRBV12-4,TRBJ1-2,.,CASSFGGLGGYTF,TGTGCCAGCAGTTTCGGAGGCCTTGGTGGCTACACCTTC